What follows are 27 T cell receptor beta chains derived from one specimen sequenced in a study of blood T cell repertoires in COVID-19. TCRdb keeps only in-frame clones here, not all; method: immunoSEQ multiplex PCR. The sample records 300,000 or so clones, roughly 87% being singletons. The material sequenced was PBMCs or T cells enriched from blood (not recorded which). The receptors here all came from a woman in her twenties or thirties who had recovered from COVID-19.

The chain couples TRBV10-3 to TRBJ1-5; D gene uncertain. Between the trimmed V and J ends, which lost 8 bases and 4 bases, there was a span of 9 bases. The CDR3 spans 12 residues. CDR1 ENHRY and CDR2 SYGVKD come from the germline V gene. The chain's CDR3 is CAIARPNQPQHF. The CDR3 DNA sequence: TGTGCCATCGCCAGGCCTAATCAGCCCCAGCATTTT.

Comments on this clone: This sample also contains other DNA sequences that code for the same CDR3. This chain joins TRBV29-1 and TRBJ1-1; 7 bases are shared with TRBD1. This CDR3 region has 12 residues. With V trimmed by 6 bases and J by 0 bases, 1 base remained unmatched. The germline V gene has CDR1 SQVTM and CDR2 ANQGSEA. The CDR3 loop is CSVQGMNTEAFF. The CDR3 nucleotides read TGCAGCGTACAGGGGATGAACACTGAAGCTTTCTTT.

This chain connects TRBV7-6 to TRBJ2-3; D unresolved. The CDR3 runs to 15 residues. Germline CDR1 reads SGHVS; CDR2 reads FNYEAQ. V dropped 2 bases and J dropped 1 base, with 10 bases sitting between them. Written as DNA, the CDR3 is TGTGCCAGCAGCTTAAATATCCCCGGCACAGATACGCAGTATTTT. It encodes CASSLNIPGTDTQYF.

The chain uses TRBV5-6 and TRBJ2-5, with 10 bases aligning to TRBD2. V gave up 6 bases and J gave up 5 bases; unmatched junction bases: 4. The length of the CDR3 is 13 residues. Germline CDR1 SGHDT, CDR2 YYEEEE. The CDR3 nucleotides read TGTGCCAGCACCACTAGCGGGGTGGAGACCCAGTACTTC. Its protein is CASTTSGVETQYF. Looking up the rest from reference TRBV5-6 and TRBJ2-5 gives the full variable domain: DAGVTQSPTHLIKTRGQQVTLRCSPKSGHDTVSWYQQALGQGPQFIFQYYEEEERQRGNFPDRFSGHQFPNYSSELNVNALLLGDSALYLCASTTSGVETQYFGPGTRLLVL.

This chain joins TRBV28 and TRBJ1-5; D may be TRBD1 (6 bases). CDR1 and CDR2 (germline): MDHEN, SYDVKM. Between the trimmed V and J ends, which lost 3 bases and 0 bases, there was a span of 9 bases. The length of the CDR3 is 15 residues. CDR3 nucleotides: TGTGCCAGCAGTTTGGGAGGGGGTAGCAATCAGCCCCAGCATTTT. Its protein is CASSLGGGSNQPQHF.

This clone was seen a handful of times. The CDR3 here is CASSATSSADFPEAFF. The CDR3 DNA follows: TGTGCCAGCAGCGCGACTAGCTCGGCCGACTTCCCTGAAGCTTTCTTT. V and J are TRBV27 and TRBJ1-1, with D hard to call. The CDR3 has 16 residues. Germline V gene sequence: CDR1 MNHEY, CDR2 SMNVEV (reference sequence). The germline V and J ends were trimmed by 6 bases and 6 bases, with 23 bases remaining between them.

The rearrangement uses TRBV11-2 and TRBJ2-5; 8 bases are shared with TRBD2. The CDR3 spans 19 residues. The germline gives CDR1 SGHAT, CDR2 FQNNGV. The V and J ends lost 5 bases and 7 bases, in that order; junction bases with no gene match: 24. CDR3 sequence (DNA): TGTGCCAGCAGCCCGGCCCGGATAGCGGGGTATGCGCCGAGTTCGACCCAGTACTTC. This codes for CASSPARIAGYAPSSTQYF.

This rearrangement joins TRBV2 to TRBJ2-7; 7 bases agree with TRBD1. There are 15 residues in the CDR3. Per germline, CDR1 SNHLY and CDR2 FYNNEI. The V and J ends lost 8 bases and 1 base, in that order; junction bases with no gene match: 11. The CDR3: CASRQGEGASYEQYF. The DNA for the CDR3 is TGTGCCAGCCGGCAGGGGGAAGGGGCTTCCTACGAGCAGTACTTC.

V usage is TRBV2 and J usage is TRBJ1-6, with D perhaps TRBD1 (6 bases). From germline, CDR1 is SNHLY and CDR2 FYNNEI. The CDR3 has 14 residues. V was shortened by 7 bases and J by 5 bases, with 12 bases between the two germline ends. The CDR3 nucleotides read TGTGCCAGCAAGTACAGGGTGGATAATTCACCCCTCCACTTT. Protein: CASKYRVDNSPLHF.

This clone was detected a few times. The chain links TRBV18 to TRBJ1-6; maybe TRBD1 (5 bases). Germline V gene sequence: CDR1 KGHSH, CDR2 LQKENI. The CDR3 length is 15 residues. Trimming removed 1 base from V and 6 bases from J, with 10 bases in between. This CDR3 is CASSPQKQGNSPLHF. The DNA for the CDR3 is TGTGCCAGCTCACCACAGAAGCAGGGTAATTCACCCCTCCACTTT.

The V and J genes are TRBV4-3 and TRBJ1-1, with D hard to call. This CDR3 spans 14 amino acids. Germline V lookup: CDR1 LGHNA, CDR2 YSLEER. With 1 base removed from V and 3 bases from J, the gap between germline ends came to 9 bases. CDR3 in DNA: TGCGCCAGCAGCCAAGGCCGTTCGGACACTGAAGCTTTCTTT. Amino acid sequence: CASSQGRSDTEAFF.

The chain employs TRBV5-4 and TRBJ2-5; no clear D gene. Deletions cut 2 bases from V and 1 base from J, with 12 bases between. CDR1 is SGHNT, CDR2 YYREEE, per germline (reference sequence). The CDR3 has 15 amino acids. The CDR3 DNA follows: TGTGCCAGCAGCTTCAACTCCGGGTCCCAAGAGACCCAGTACTTC. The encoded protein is CASSFNSGSQETQYF. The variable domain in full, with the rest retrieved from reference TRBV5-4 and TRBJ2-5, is ETGVTQSPTHLIKTRGQQVTLRCSSQSGHNTVSWYQQALGQGPQFIFQYYREEENGRGNFPPRFSGLQFPNYSSELNVNALELDDSALYLCASSFNSGSQETQYFGPGTRLLVL.

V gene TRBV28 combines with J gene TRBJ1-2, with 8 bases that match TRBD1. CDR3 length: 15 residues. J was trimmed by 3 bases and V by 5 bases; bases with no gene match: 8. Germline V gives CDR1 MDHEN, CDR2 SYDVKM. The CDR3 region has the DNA TGTGCCAGCAGTCTGACGACAGGGGCGGACTATGGCTACACCTTC. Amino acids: CASSLTTGADYGYTF.

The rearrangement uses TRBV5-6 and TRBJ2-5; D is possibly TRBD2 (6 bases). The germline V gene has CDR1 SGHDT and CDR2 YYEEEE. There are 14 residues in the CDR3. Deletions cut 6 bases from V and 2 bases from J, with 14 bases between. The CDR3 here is CASTGPGGQETQYF. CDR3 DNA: TGTGCCAGCACCGGCCCCGGGGGACAAGAGACCCAGTACTTC.

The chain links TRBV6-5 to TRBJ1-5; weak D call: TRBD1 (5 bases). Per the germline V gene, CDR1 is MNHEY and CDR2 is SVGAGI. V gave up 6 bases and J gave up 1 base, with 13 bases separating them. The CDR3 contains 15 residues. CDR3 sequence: CASSALTGSNQPQHF. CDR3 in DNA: TGTGCCAGCAGCGCGCTTACAGGAAGCAATCAGCCCCAGCATTTT.

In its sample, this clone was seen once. In DNA form, the CDR3 reads TGCGCCAGCAGTGAGTTGGCGGGGCTGGGCACAGATACGCAGTATTTT. This codes for CASSELAGLGTDTQYF. This sequence joins TRBV10-1 and TRBJ2-3; D possibly corresponds to TRBD2 (6 bases). Germline loops: CDR1 WNHNN, CDR2 SYGVQD (reference sequence). V lost 1 base and J 1 base, leaving 12 bases between the germline ends. The CDR3 sequence is 16 residues long.

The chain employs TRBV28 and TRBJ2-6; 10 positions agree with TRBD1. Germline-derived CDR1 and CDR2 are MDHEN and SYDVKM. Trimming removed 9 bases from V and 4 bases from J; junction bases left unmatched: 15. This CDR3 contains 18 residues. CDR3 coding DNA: TGTGCCAGTAGACGGCCGGGACAGGGGCCGTTGGGGGCCAACGTCCTGACTTTC. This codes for CASRRPGQGPLGANVLTF.

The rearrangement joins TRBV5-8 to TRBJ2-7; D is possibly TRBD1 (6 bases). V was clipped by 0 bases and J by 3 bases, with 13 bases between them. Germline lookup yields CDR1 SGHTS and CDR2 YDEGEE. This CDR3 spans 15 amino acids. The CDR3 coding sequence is TGTGCCAGCAGCTTGGCCCAGGGGCAATACTACGAGCAGTACTTC. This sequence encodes CASSLAQGQYYEQYF.

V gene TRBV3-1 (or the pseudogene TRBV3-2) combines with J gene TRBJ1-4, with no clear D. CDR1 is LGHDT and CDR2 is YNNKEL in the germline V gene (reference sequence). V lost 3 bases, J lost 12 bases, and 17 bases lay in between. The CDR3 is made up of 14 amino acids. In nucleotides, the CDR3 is TGTGCCAGCAGCCAGACCCGGGGAGAAGTTCAACTGTTTTTT. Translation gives CASSQTRGEVQLFF.

The CDR3 DNA is TGTGCCAGCAGACCAACTAGCGGGGGTACCTACGAGCAGTACTTC. This sequence encodes CASRPTSGGTYEQYF. The chain uses TRBV28 and TRBJ2-7; 11 bases agree with TRBD2. Germline values: CDR1 MDHEN, CDR2 SYDVKM. V lost 6 bases to trimming and J lost 2 bases; unmatched junction nucleotides: 6. The CDR3 is 15 residues long.

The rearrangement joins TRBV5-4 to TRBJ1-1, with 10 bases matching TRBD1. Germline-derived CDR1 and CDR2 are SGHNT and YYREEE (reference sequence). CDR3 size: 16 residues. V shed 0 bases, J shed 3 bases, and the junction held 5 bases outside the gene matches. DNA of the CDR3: TGTGCCAGCAGCTTGGACGTTGGGACAGGGGACACTGAAGCTTTCTTT. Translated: CASSLDVGTGDTEAFF. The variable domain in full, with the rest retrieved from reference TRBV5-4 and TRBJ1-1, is ETGVTQSPTHLIKTRGQQVTLRCSSQSGHNTVSWYQQALGQGPQFIFQYYREEENGRGNFPPRFSGLQFPNYSSELNVNALELDDSALYLCASSLDVGTGDTEAFFGQGTRLTVV.

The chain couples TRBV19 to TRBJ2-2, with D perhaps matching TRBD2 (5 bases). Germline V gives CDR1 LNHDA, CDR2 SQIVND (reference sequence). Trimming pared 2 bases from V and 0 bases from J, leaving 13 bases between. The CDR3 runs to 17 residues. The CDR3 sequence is CASSIPRGSANTGELFF. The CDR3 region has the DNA TGTGCCAGTAGTATACCCCGAGGGAGCGCGAACACCGGGGAGCTGTTTTTT. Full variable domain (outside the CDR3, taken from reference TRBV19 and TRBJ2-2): DGGITQSPKYLFRKEGQNVTLSCEQNLNHDAMYWYRQDPGQGLRLIYYSQIVNDFQKGDIAEGYSVSREKKESFPLTVTSAQKNPTAFYLCASSIPRGSANTGELFFGEGSRLTVL.

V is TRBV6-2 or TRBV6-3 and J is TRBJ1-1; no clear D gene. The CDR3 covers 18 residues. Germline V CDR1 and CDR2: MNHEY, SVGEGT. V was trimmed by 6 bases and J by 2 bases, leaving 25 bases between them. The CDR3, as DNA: TGTGCCAGCAGCCTCACGATGCCGCGCTCCGGGTCTAACACTGAAGCTTTCTTT. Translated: CASSLTMPRSGSNTEAFF.

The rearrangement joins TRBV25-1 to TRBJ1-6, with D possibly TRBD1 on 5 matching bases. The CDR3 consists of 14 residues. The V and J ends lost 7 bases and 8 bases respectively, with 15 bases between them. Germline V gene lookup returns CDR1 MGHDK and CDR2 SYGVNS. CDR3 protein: CASTPNGGDSPLHF. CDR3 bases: TGTGCCAGCACCCCGAATGGGGGGGATTCACCCCTCCACTTT.

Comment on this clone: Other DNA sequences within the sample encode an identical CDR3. CDR3 DNA sequence: TGTGCCAGCTCACCTAGACAAGAGACCCAGTACTTC. Translated, it gives CASSPRQETQYF. The genes are TRBV18 and TRBJ2-5, with unresolved D. The CDR3 consists of 12 residues. The germline CDR1 and CDR2 sequences are KGHSH and LQKENI. Trimming left V 3 bases short and J 2 bases short, with 4 bases between.

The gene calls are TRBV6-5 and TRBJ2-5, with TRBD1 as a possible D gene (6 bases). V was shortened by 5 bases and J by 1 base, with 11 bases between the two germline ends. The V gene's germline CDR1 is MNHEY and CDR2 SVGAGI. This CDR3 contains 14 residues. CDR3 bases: TGTGCCAGCAGTCGAGGGGGATTCCAAGAGACCCAGTACTTC. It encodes CASSRGGFQETQYF.

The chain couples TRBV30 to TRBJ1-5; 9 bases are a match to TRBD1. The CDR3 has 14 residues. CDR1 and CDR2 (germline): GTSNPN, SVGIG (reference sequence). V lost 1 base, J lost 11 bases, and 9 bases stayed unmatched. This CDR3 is CAWSGTTGGGAQHF. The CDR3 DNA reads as TGTGCCTGGAGTGGGACGACAGGGGGTGGGGCCCAGCATTTT. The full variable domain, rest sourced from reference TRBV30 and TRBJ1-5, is SQTIHQWPATLVQPVGSPLSLECTVEGTSNPNLYWYRQAAGRGLQLLFYSVGIGQISSEVPQNLSASRPQDRQFILSSKKLLLSDSGFYLCAWSGTTGGGAQHFGDGTRLSIL.